This entry lists 13 T cell receptor beta chains sequenced from one sample in a study of T cell responses to AZD1222 COVID-19 vaccine. Generated by immunoSEQ multiplex PCR, the TCRdb table keeps only in-frame clones and is missing some. The sample includes approximately 150,000 clones, about 90% of them seen just once. Sample: peripheral blood, taken 28 days after the second AZD1222 dose. Receptors were obtained from an adult who received the AZD1222 COVID-19 vaccine.

The chain recombines TRBV6-6 with TRBJ2-7; weak D call: TRBD1 (6 bases). The length of the CDR3 is 11 residues. Germline-derived CDR1 and CDR2 are MNHNY and SVGAGI (reference sequence). V dropped 7 bases and J dropped 5 bases, with 9 bases sitting between them. Written as DNA, the CDR3 is TGTGCCAGCACCCACAGGGACGAGCAGTACTTC. As protein: CASTHRDEQYF.

Details on this clone: The junction differs from germline at one of its ends, possibly a read error. This chain links TRBV4-1 with TRBJ2-1; 9 nucleotides agree with TRBD2. There are 12 residues in the CDR3. Germline V CDR1 and CDR2: MGHRA, YSYEKL. CDR3 residues: CASSQEGTSPIF. The CDR3 DNA reads as TGCGCCAGCAGCCAAGAGGGGACTAGCCCGATCTTC.

The chain combines TRBV6-5 with TRBJ2-5; D is undetermined. This CDR3 comprises 15 residues. Germline CDR1 and CDR2: MNHEY and SVGAGI. Trimming pared 1 base from V and 0 bases from J, leaving 9 bases between. The CDR3 sequence: CASSYFSQNQETQYF. The CDR3 DNA reads as TGTGCCAGCAGTTACTTCAGCCAGAACCAAGAGACCCAGTACTTC.

The chain is built from TRBV30 and TRBJ2-7; unclear D gene. This CDR3 comprises 11 residues. V lost 1 base and J 6 bases, leaving 7 bases between the germline ends. The germline V gene has CDR1 GTSNPN and CDR2 SVGIG (reference sequence). The chain's CDR3 is CAWSGTAEQYF. Written as DNA, the CDR3 is TGTGCCTGGAGTGGAACAGCCGAGCAGTACTTC.

This chain connects TRBV24-1 to TRBJ2-2, with 7 bases identical to TRBD1. Per germline, CDR1 KGHDR and CDR2 SFDVKD. The CDR3 contains 15 residues. After removal of 2 bases from V and 5 bases from J, the junction contained 4 bases not matched to a gene. In DNA form, the CDR3 reads TGTGCCACCAGTGATTCGAACAGGGGTACCGGGGAGCTGTTTTTT. Residues: CATSDSNRGTGELFF.

This clone was observed a single time. The chain joins TRBV18 to TRBJ2-3; 10 bases match TRBD2. With 0 bases clipped from V and 5 bases from J, the junction kept 5 bases outside the gene matches. CDR1 is KGHSH and CDR2 is LQKENI in the germline V gene. This CDR3 is 16 amino acids long. The CDR3 nucleotides read TGTGCCAGCTCACCACCCAGCGGGGGGGGCCGAGATACGCAGTATTTT. As protein: CASSPPSGGGRDTQYF.

V is TRBV6-5 and J is TRBJ1-2, with 7 bases fitting TRBD1. The CDR3 loop spans 15 amino acids. J was trimmed by 3 bases and V by 0 bases; bases with no gene match: 4. Germline V lookup: CDR1 MNHEY, CDR2 SVGAGI. CDR3 sequence: CASSYSQGEDYGYTF. In nucleotides, the CDR3 is TGTGCCAGCAGTTACTCGCAGGGGGAAGACTATGGCTACACCTTC.

J is TRBJ2-1 and V is TRBV10-2; TRBD2 might be the D (6 bases). The CDR3 has 15 residues. Germline values: CDR1 WSHSY, CDR2 SAAADI. V was pared by 0 bases and J by 9 bases, with 15 bases between. CDR3 sequence reads: CASSESGLGGSEQFF. CDR3 sequence (DNA): TGCGCCAGCAGTGAGTCGGGACTGGGAGGCAGTGAGCAGTTCTTC.

The rearrangement links TRBV6-5 to TRBJ2-7, with 7 bases identical to TRBD2. CDR1 is MNHEY, CDR2 SVGAGI, per germline. V lost 0 bases, J lost 7 bases, and 6 bases stayed unmatched. The CDR3 runs 14 residues. For the CDR3, the DNA is TGTGCCAGCAGTTACTCACGCGGGGGATGGGAGCAGTACTTC. Residues: CASSYSRGGWEQYF.

The genes are TRBV19 and TRBJ1-1, with D perhaps TRBD1 (6 bases). V was shortened by 6 bases and J by 5 bases, with 10 bases between the two germline ends. Per germline, CDR1 LNHDA and CDR2 SQIVND (reference sequence). The CDR3 consists of 12 residues. The DNA for the CDR3 is TGTGCCAGTAGACAGGGTTTGACTGAAGCTTTCTTT. Protein product: CASRQGLTEAFF.

Remarks on this clone: This CDR3 is also generated by other DNA sequences in the sample. V is TRBV27 and J is TRBJ2-7, with a tentative D call TRBD2 (6 bases). The V gene lost 6 bases and the J gene lost 1 base, with 16 bases spanning the gap. There are 15 residues in the CDR3. Germline loops: CDR1 MNHEY, CDR2 SMNVEV (reference sequence). DNA for the CDR3: TGTGCCAGCAGCCTACGGGCGGGGAGGTCCTACGAGCAGTACTTC. Translation gives CASSLRAGRSYEQYF.

The CDR3 nucleotides are TGTGCCAGCAGCCTGAGGGGTGCCTATGGCTACACCTTC. Its protein product is CASSLRGAYGYTF. The chain combines TRBV3-1 (or the pseudogene TRBV3-2) with TRBJ1-2, with D possibly matching TRBD1 (5 bases). Germline CDR1 and CDR2: LGHDT and YNNKEL (reference sequence). This CDR3 has 13 amino acids. Trimming removed 4 bases at V and 4 bases at J, with 10 bases between.

The chain carries TRBV6-5 and TRBJ1-5; perhaps TRBD1 as D (5 bases). V was clipped by 8 bases and J by 3 bases, with 8 bases between them. The CDR3 is made up of 12 amino acids. The germline V gene encodes CDR1 MNHEY and CDR2 SVGAGI. CDR3 bases: TGTGCCAGCCACAGGAACAATCAGCCCCAGCATTTT. This gives the protein CASHRNNQPQHF.